Sequencing of this T cell receptor (beta chain) was carried out in a study of control samples from healthy donors and cancer patients. Profiling relied on immunoSEQ multiplex PCR, and the TCRdb table lists in-frame clones only, not all of them. This repertoire shows 130,000 or so clones, about 86% found once; its top ten account for 12%. This TCR was sampled from a man aged 25-40 years in good health. Sequencing input: blood.

The CDR3 sequence is CASSLAPGDETQYF. For the CDR3, the DNA is TGTGCCAGCAGCTTAGCGCCTGGGGATGAGACCCAGTACTTC. The rearrangement joins TRBV7-2 to TRBJ2-5; D is ambiguous. The length of the CDR3 is 14 residues. The germline gives CDR1 SGHTA, CDR2 FQGNSA. V shed 0 bases and J shed 5 bases, with 10 bases lying between them.